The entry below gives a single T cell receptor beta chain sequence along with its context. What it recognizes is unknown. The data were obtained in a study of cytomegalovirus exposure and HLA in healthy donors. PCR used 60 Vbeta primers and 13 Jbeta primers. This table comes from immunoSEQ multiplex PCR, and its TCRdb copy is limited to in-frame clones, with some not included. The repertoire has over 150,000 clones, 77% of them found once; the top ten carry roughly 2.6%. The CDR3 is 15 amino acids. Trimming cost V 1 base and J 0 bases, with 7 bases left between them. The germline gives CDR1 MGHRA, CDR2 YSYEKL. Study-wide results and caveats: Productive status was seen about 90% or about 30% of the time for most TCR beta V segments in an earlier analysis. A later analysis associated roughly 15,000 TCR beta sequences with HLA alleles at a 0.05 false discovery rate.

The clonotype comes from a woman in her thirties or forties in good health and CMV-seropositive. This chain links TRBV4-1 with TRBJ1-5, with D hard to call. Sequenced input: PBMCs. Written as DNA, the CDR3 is TGCGCCAGCAGCCAAGTGCGCGATAGCAATCAGCCCCAGCATTTT. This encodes CASSQVRDSNQPQHF.